In this sample, the clone carrying this T cell receptor beta chain turned up many times. TCRdb recomputed calls from the RACE reads with MiXCR, one row per CDR3 protein. Of approximately 89,000 distinct CDR3 sequences listed, 5% to 8.5% are singletons. These data belong to a study of human T cells and chemical hapten exposure. With 5 bases clipped from V and 4 bases from J, the junction kept 9 bases outside the gene matches. Germline V gives CDR1 SQVTM, CDR2 ANQGSEA. The CDR3 has 15 amino acids. Noted time point: patch test 2, 6 weeks after DPC sensitization. Treatment noted: therapeutic diphenylcyclopropenone sensitization with weekly scalp DPC.

V gene TRBV29-1 combines with J gene TRBJ1-2, with TRBD1 matching over 11 bases. This specimen consisted of whole blood, obtained in connection with sensitization to the hapten diphenylcyclopropenone (DPC). This clonotype was sampled from a woman aged 25-40 years with alopecia areata. Some clones in this sample may be carry-over from other donors' samples. The CDR3 DNA follows: TGCAGCGTTAACCGGGACAGGGGGAGAGGCTATGGCTACACCTTC. It is translated as CSVNRDRGRGYGYTF. Using reference TRBV29-1 and TRBJ1-2 for the parts outside the CDR3, the full variable domain is SAVISQKPSRDICQRGTSLTIQCQVDSQVTMMFWYRQQPGQSLTLIATANQGSEATYESGFVIDKFPISRPNLTFSTLTVSNMSPEDSSIYLCSVNRDRGRGYGYTFGSGTRLTVV.